The clone carrying this T cell receptor beta chain was detected only a few times. Its target is unknown. This entry is derived from a study of early stage breast cancer tumors. Overall study: Most invasive tumors, twelve of 16, were ER+/PR+/HER2-. Average read coverage per sample was approximately 10-fold.

General study findings and limits: Commonly generated sequences made up most enriched TCRB sequences shared between patients.

The method was immunoSEQ multiplex PCR; TCRdb's version includes in-frame clones alone and lacks a portion of them. The table has 30,000 or so clones, about 70% seen once. Germline trimming cut 6 bases from V and 3 bases from J; bases unmatched to any gene: 13. Germline assignment: CDR1 ENHRY and CDR2 SYGVKD. The CDR3 has 18 residues. The chain uses TRBV10-3 and TRBJ2-2, with 10 bases that match TRBD1. Sequencing input: blood. This TCR was recovered from a person aged 45-60 years with breast cancer. CDR3 coding DNA: TGTGCCATCAGAGGGGCGGGACAGGGGTTCGGCTACACCGGGGAGCTGTTTTTT. Translating gives CAIRGAGQGFGYTGELFF.